This T cell receptor beta chain is from a study of blood T cell repertoires in COVID-19 (dated by TCRdb to the early 2020s). Background on the whole study: Samples covering the acute and convalescent phases of COVID-19 were provided by collaborators in the United States, Italy and Spain. Deeply sampled blood TCRbeta repertoires from subjects exposed to, actively infected with, or recovered from COVID-19 were included in the dataset. Where available, HLA class I and class II types were obtained from metadata supplied by the sample provider rather than from assay-based typing. A freely available public database, intended as a resource for researchers studying the immune response to SARS-CoV-2, is where the repertoires were released. The material from the prospective study consisted of cDNA or gDNA derived from T cells, B-cell-depleted T cells, or PBMCs. The samples were drawn from two sources: the first 160 participants of the ongoing ImmuneRACE study, and 1,200 or so subjects contributed by 6 global collaborators. A de-identified subject ID, COVID-19 status, age in years and sex were almost always included in the sample metadata. Here is what the overall study found, with its caveats: The amount of clinical and demographic metadata varied by source and participant and was provided uncurated.

Of note for this clone: Its antigen remains unidentified. The sample holds no much larger clone one base away, and base qualities are not on file. Additional DNA sequences in this sample encode the identical CDR3.

Trimming takes 5 bases off V and 3 bases off J; junction bases not matched to a gene: 4. From the cysteine up to the phenylalanine, the CDR3 has a length of 15 residues. Only the CDR3 portion is preserved as DNA: 45 bases, with reading frame beginning at the first base. The germline V gene (reference sequence) yields SGHNT for CDR1 and YYREEE for CDR2. The immunoSEQ Assay, a bias-controlled multiplex PCR, was used to amplify TCRbeta CDR3 regions from genomic DNA. Turning to the authors' computational methods: The number of nucleated cells in each sample was estimated by amplification of reference gene primers within the assay. Sequence reads were collapsed and filtered to measure the absolute abundance of every unique TCRbeta CDR3 rearrangement. Productive Simpson clonality was computed per sample as the square root of Simpson's diversity index over productive rearrangements. This immuneACCESS table, as held by TCRdb, lists in-frame sequences with V and J called but not all clones. Of the missing ones, under half trace to an unresolved V gene in checked studies; the others have no known cause. D and trimming were read from the DNA, whereas the V and J calls and clone size are those reported in that table. Recorded for this sample are around 200,000 clones; more than 75% of them occurred a single time. The leading ten clones occupy 1.9% of the sample.

Collaborating institutions collected whole blood in K2EDTA tubes following their own protocols. Collaborator samples were shipped for TCRbeta analysis as frozen whole blood, isolated PBMCs, or DNA extracted from either sample type. The material sequenced was peripheral blood. The V and J segments used are TRBV5-4 and TRBJ2-5; 13 central nucleotides agree with TRBD2. The TCR was taken from a man between 35 and 55 years old with active or convalescent COVID-19. The CDR3 corresponds to CASSLTSGGEETQYF. The nucleotides are TGTGCCAGCAGTCTAACTAGCGGGGGGGAAGAGACCCAGTACTTC.